The 20 T cell receptor beta chains in this list originate from one sample, sequenced in a study of blood T cell repertoires in COVID-19. TCRdb's table, derived via immunoSEQ multiplex PCR, lists solely in-frame clones and lacks some. The sample has approximately 17,000 clones, around 89% seen once; the top ten hold 5%. The source material was PBMCs or T cells enriched from blood (not recorded which). Source of these receptors: a young woman who had recovered from COVID-19.

This sequence joins TRBV24-1 and TRBJ2-1; 11 nucleotides match TRBD2. CDR1 and CDR2 (germline): KGHDR, SFDVKD. With 3 bases clipped from V and 6 bases from J, the junction kept 6 bases outside the gene matches. The CDR3 sequence is 16 residues long. CDR3 in amino acids: CATSDPSGGNSNEQFF. In DNA form, the CDR3 reads TGTGCCACCAGTGATCCTAGCGGGGGGAATAGCAATGAGCAGTTCTTC.

The chain couples TRBV5-6 to TRBJ1-6; 10 nucleotides match TRBD1. Germline values: CDR1 SGHDT, CDR2 YYEEEE. This CDR3 region has 16 residues. Trimming at V came to 1 base and at J to 7 bases, leaving 5 bases not matched to a gene. The CDR3 spells CASSLWDRGSNSPLHF. The CDR3 bases are TGTGCCAGCAGCTTGTGGGACAGGGGCTCCAATTCACCCCTCCACTTT.

V gene TRBV9 combines with J gene TRBJ2-2; 10 nucleotides align to TRBD1. The ends lost 0 bases at V and 7 bases at J; junction bases unmatched: 6. Germline-derived CDR1 and CDR2 are SGDLS and YYNGEE. The CDR3 has 16 amino acids. The CDR3: CASSVETGGADGELFF. Written as DNA, the CDR3 is TGTGCCAGCAGCGTAGAGACAGGGGGCGCAGACGGGGAGCTGTTTTTT.

The chain joins TRBV4-3 to TRBJ2-3; TRBD1 matches at 7 bases. Germline V gene sequence: CDR1 LGHNA, CDR2 YSLEER. This CDR3 region has 16 residues. With 6 bases clipped from V and 1 base from J, the junction kept 10 bases outside the gene matches. CDR3 amino acids: CASSRSTGTGTDTQYF. The CDR3 DNA follows: TGCGCCAGCAGTCGGTCGACAGGGACAGGCACAGATACGCAGTATTTT.

J is TRBJ1-5 and V is TRBV2, with 7 bases that match TRBD1. Germline CDR1 is SNHLY and CDR2 is FYNNEI. The CDR3 consists of 13 residues. V gave up 6 bases and J gave up 1 base; unmatched junction bases: 0. In nucleotides, the CDR3 is TGTGCCAGCAGACAGGGGAGCAATCAGCCCCAGCATTTT. This sequence encodes CASRQGSNQPQHF.

The chain joins TRBV12-5 to TRBJ1-6, with TRBD1 matching 9 bases. The V and J ends lost 1 base and 7 bases, in that order; junction bases with no gene match: 5. From germline, CDR1 is LGHNT and CDR2 FRNRAP. This CDR3 contains 16 residues. The DNA for the CDR3 is TGTGCTAGTGGTTTGGACCAACAGGGGGCAAATTCACCCCTCCACTTT. It codes for CASGLDQQGANSPLHF. Variable domain in full (rest from reference TRBV12-5 and TRBJ1-6): DARVTQTPRHKVTEMGQEVTMRCQPILGHNTVFWYRQTMMQGLELLAYFRNRAPLDDSGMPKDRFSAEMPDATLATLKIQPSEPRDSAVYFCASGLDQQGANSPLHFGNGTRLTVT.

This chain uses TRBV7-9 with TRBJ2-5, with a possible D match to TRBD1 (6 bases). CDR3 length: 16 residues. Trimming pared 0 bases from V and 0 bases from J, leaving 11 bases between. Per the germline V gene, CDR1 is SEHNR and CDR2 is FQNEAQ (reference sequence). As DNA, the CDR3 is TGTGCCAGCAGCTTAGCGTCGCAGGGGTACCAAGAGACCCAGTACTTC. It encodes CASSLASQGYQETQYF.

V usage is TRBV7-2 and J usage is TRBJ1-1, with 11 bases identical to TRBD1. Germline lookup yields CDR1 SGHTA and CDR2 FQGNSA. CDR3 length equals 17 residues. Trimming took 3 bases from V and 4 from J; bases not matched to a gene: 10. In DNA, the CDR3 is TGTGCCAGCAGCTTTTCCGGGACAGGGGGGAGAGGCACTGAAGCTTTCTTT. The encoded protein is CASSFSGTGGRGTEAFF.

The rearrangement joins TRBV7-9 to TRBJ1-1; D possibly corresponds to TRBD1 (5 bases). V gave up 5 bases and J gave up 0 bases, with 10 bases separating them. CDR1 and CDR2 from the germline V gene are SEHNR and FQNEAQ (reference sequence). The CDR3 is 14 residues long. The CDR3 reads CASSPQQVNTEAFF. As DNA, the CDR3 is TGTGCCAGCAGCCCCCAACAGGTGAACACTGAAGCTTTCTTT.

The rearrangement joins TRBV6-5 to TRBJ1-2, with D possibly being TRBD1 (5 bases). The germline CDR1 and CDR2 sequences are MNHEY and SVGAGI. The CDR3 runs 13 residues. The ends were cut back, 6 bases at V and 5 bases at J, with 13 bases in the middle. Here the CDR3 DNA reads TGTGCCAGCAGCCAAACAGGAATGTATGGCTACACCTTC. The encoded protein is CASSQTGMYGYTF.

J is TRBJ1-2 and V is TRBV28; the D is unclear. The CDR3 totals 12 residues. V gave up 6 bases and J gave up 2 bases, with 7 bases separating them. Germline loops: CDR1 MDHEN, CDR2 SYDVKM. Here the CDR3 DNA reads TGTGCCAGCAGGGAGCCCAACTATGGCTACACCTTC. Its translation is CASREPNYGYTF.

This chain connects TRBV14 to TRBJ2-7; D gene unclear. Germline-derived CDR1 and CDR2 are SGHDN and FVKESK. The V end lost 1 base, the J end lost 2 bases, and 12 bases lay between the germline ends. This CDR3 is built from 15 residues. In DNA, the CDR3 is TGTGCCAGCAGCCAAGTATCCTCGGTTCCCTACGAGCAGTACTTC. It is translated as CASSQVSSVPYEQYF.

This clone has a handful of counts. DNA for the CDR3: TGTGCCAGCAGTCGCGACAGGGACCTATATGGCTACACCTTC. This gives the protein CASSRDRDLYGYTF. This sequence joins TRBV6-5 and TRBJ1-2, with TRBD1 identical over 7 bases. The CDR3 sequence is 14 residues long. With 5 bases clipped from V and 5 bases from J, the junction kept 8 bases outside the gene matches. From germline, CDR1 is MNHEY and CDR2 SVGAGI.

J is TRBJ1-5 and V is TRBV27; no clear D gene. The CDR3 totals 12 residues. Germline assignment: CDR1 MNHEY and CDR2 SMNVEV (reference sequence). V lost 3 bases to trimming and J lost 7 bases, with 7 bases between them. The CDR3 loop reads CASSFGGQPQHF. The DNA of the CDR3 is TGTGCCAGCAGTTTTGGAGGGCAGCCCCAGCATTTT.

The chain couples TRBV14 to TRBJ1-6, with a weak D call TRBD1 (6 bases). Germline V lookup: CDR1 SGHDN, CDR2 FVKESK. Trimming pared 2 bases from V and 11 bases from J, leaving 10 bases between. CDR3 length: 13 residues. The CDR3 here is CASSQTQGTPLHF. The DNA of the CDR3 is TGTGCCAGCAGCCAAACACAGGGAACACCCCTCCACTTT.

The rearrangement joins TRBV27 to TRBJ1-6; D call uncertain. The length of the CDR3 is 12 residues. The V gene's germline CDR1 is MNHEY and CDR2 SMNVEV (reference sequence). V lost 5 bases, J lost 10 bases, and 9 bases lay in between. This CDR3 is CASSLEGSPLHF. In DNA form, the CDR3 reads TGTGCCAGCAGTCTGGAGGGATCACCCCTCCACTTT.

The chain uses TRBV5-6 and TRBJ1-1; D gene unclear. The CDR3 length is 13 residues. The germline V gene encodes CDR1 SGHDT and CDR2 YYEEEE. V lost 0 bases to trimming and J lost 8 bases, with 11 bases between them. The DNA of the CDR3 is TGTGCCAGCAGCTTGGGATTTGGCACCGAAGCTTTCTTT. Translating it yields CASSLGFGTEAFF.

The genes are TRBV12-3 or TRBV12-4 and TRBJ1-2, with D possibly TRBD1 on 6 matching bases. V shed 3 bases and J shed 7 bases, with 6 bases lying between them. The CDR3 is 11 residues long. This CDR3 is CASSLGAGYTF. CDR3 coding DNA: TGTGCCAGCAGTTTGGGGGCTGGCTACACCTTC.

The chain combines TRBV30 with TRBJ1-2, with TRBD1 matching 8 bases. Looked up from germline, CDR1 is GTSNPN and CDR2 is SVGIG (reference sequence). Trimming took 5 bases from V and 4 from J; bases not matched to a gene: 3. The CDR3 loop spans 12 amino acids. CDR3 nucleotides: TGTGCCTGGGGACAGGGTTCCTATGGCTACACCTTC. Translating gives CAWGQGSYGYTF.

The gene calls are TRBV6-5 and TRBJ2-5; D not resolved. V shed 0 bases and J shed 5 bases, with 4 bases lying between them. This CDR3 is 12 amino acids long. The V gene's germline CDR1 is MNHEY and CDR2 SVGAGI. This CDR3 reads CASSYSSETQYF. Written as DNA, the CDR3 is TGTGCCAGCAGTTACTCGAGCGAGACCCAGTACTTC.